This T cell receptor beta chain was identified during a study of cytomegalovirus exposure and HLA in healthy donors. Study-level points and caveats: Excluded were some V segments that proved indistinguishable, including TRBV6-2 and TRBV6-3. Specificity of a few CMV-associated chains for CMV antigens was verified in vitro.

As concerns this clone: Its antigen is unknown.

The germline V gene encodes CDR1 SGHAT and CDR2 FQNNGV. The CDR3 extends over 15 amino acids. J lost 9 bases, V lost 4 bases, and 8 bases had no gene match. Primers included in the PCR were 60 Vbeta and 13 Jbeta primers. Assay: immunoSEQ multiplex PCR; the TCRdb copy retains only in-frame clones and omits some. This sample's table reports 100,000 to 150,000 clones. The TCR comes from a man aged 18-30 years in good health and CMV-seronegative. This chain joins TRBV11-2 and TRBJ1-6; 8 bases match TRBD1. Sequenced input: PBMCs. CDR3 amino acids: CASSSRQGFSSPLHF. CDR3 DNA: TGTGCCAGCAGCTCAAGACAGGGGTTTAGTTCACCCCTCCACTTT.